This T cell receptor (beta chain) was retrieved from a study of OX40 agonist ivuxolimab in advanced cancers. J gave up 0 bases and V 3 bases, and 0 bases lay outside the gene matches. CDR3 length: 16 amino acids. The germline V gene has CDR1 SGHTA and CDR2 FQGNSA. Data came from immunoSEQ multiplex PCR; TCRdb stores just in-frame clones and leaves some out. In the table there are approximately 91,000 clones, around 90% of which are singletons. This material consisted of CD4+ or CD8+ T cells sorted from blood, taken in a trial of the OX40 agonist ivuxolimab. The TCR comes from an adult with an advanced solid tumor such as melanoma, head and neck, liver or kidney cancer. V is TRBV7-2 and J is TRBJ1-6, with TRBD1 matching over 9 bases. The CDR3 sequence: CASSLGQGSYNSPLHF. CDR3 in DNA: TGTGCCAGCAGCTTGGGACAGGGCTCCTATAATTCACCCCTCCACTTT.